The present TCR beta chain was sequenced within a study of blood T cell repertoires in COVID-19. About the research overall: Collection of acute and convalescent COVID-19 samples took place in the United States, Italy and Spain. Sample material is recorded as cDNA or gDNA derived from T cells, B-cell-depleted T cells, or PBMCs.

J gave up 2 bases and V 0 bases, and 12 bases lay outside the gene matches. This CDR3 is built from 19 residues. Per germline, CDR1 LGHDT and CDR2 YNNKEL (reference sequence). In the original workflow: Quantification of nucleated cells was approximated via reference gene primer amplification. Produced via immunoSEQ multiplex PCR; TCRdb's table is partial and in-frame only. The DNA was the basis for D and trimming; V, J and clone size are from that table. The repertoire includes 120,000 to 150,000 clones, 85% to 90% of them detected once, and roughly 37% sits in the top ten. V gene TRBV3-1 (or the pseudogene TRBV3-2) combines with J gene TRBJ1-1; TRBD1 matches at 10 bases. What was sequenced was peripheral blood. The TCR comes from a man in his fifties who had recovered from COVID-19. The CDR3 is CASSQEWVGTGAVNTEAFF. Here the CDR3 DNA reads TGTGCCAGCAGCCAAGAATGGGTCGGGACAGGGGCCGTCAACACTGAAGCTTTCTTT.